What follows describes a single T cell receptor beta chain. The antigen is not known. The germline CDR1 and CDR2 sequences are LNHDA and SQIVND (reference sequence). V lost 4 bases, J lost 5 bases, and 6 bases lay in between. The CDR3 totals 12 residues. This entry belongs to a study of sequential checkpoint blockade in melanoma. Study-wide points: Pretreatment TIL clonality tracked with response in the nivolumab-first arm.

The treatment is: randomized to nivolumab then ipilimumab (arm A) or the reverse (arm B). TCRdb keeps only in-frame clones here, not all; method: immunoSEQ multiplex PCR. The table shows fewer than 7,000 clones, with around 39% occurring only once. The material was tumor tissue (inferred from file names), obtained from a patient given nivolumab and ipilimumab in sequence. V and J are TRBV19 and TRBJ2-1; no definite D call. The sequence was collected from a human donor with melanoma. DNA of the CDR3: TGTGCCAGTAGTACCCTAGACAATGAGCAGTTCTTC. Protein sequence: CASSTLDNEQFF. Full variable domain (remainder filled in from reference TRBV19 and TRBJ2-1): DGGITQSPKYLFRKEGQNVTLSCEQNLNHDAMYWYRQDPGQGLRLIYYSQIVNDFQKGDIAEGYSVSREKKESFPLTVTSAQKNPTAFYLCASSTLDNEQFFGPGTRLTVL.